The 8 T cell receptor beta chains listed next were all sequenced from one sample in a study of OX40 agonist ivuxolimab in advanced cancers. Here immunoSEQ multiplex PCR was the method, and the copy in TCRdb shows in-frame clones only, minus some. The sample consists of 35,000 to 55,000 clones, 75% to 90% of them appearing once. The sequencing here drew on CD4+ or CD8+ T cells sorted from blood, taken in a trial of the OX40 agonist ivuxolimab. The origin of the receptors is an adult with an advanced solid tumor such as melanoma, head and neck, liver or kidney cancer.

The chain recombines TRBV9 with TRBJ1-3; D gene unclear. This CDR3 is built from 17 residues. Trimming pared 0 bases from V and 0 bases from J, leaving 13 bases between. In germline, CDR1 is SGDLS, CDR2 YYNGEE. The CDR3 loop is CASSVDPVPTSGNTIYF. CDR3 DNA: TGTGCCAGCAGCGTAGATCCAGTTCCCACCTCTGGAAACACCATATATTTT.

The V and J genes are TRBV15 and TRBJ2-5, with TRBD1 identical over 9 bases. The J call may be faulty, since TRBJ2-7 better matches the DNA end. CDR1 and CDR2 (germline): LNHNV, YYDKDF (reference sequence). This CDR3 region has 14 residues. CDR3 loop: CATSPRDRVSEQYF. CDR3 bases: TGTGCCACCAGCCCTAGGGACAGGGTATCCGAGCAGTACTTC.

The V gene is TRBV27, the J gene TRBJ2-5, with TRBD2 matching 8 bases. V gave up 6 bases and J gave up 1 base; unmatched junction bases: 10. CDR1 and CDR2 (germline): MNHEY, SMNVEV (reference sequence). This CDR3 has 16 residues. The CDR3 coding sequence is TGTGCCAGCAGCCTTACGGGGCGGGGGGTCCAAGAGACCCAGTACTTC. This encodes CASSLTGRGVQETQYF.

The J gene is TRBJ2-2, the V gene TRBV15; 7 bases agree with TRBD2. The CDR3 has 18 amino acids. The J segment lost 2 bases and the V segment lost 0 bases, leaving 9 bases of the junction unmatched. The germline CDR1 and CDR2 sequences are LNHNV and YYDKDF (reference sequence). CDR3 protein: CATSREGRAGRNTGELFF. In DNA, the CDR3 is TGTGCCACCAGCAGAGAGGGGCGAGCGGGACGTAACACCGGGGAGCTGTTTTTT.

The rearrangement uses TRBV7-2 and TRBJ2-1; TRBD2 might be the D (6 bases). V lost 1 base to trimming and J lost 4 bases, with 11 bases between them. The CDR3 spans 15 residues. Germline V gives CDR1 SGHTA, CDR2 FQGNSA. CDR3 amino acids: CASSLGRAKYNEQFF. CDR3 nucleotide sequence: TGTGCCAGCAGCTTAGGGAGGGCCAAGTACAATGAGCAGTTCTTC.

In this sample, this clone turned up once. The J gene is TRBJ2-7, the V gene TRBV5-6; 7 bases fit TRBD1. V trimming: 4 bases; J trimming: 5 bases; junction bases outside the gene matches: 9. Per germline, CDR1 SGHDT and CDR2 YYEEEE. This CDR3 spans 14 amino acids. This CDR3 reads CASSTRQGGDEQYF. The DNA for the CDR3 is TGTGCCAGCAGCACACGACAGGGCGGCGACGAGCAGTACTTC.

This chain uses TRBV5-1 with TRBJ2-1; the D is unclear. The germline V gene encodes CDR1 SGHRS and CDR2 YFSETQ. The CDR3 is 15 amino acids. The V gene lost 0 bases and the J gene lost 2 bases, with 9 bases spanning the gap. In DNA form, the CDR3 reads TGCGCCAGCAGCTTGGCAGAAGTTGCCTACAATGAGCAGTTCTTC. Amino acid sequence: CASSLAEVAYNEQFF.

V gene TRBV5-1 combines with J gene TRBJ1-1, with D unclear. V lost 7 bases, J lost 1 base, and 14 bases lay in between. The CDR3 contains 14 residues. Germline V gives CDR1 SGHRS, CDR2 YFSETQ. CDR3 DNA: TGCGCCAGCGAGGACGGCAGAGCGAACACTGAAGCTTTCTTT. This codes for CASEDGRANTEAFF.